The entry below describes one T cell receptor (beta chain). Its antigen is not known. Measured with immunoSEQ multiplex PCR; TCRdb has only the in-frame clones, and not every one. The sample shows roughly 15,000 clones, 80% to 90% of them seen only once. The data were obtained in a study of high-grade serous ovarian cancer treatment subgroups. Study conclusions and caveats: Without spatial data, bulk sequencing limits insight into HGSC tumor diversity.

CDR1 is MNHEY, CDR2 SMNVEV, per germline (reference sequence). The CDR3 totals 14 residues. V lost 6 bases and J lost 7; bases outside the gene matches: 7. The tumor samples were collected prior to definitive surgery or chemotherapy. The clonotype was recovered from a human donor with high-grade serous ovarian cancer. Sequenced material: tumor tissue. The rearrangement uses TRBV27 and TRBJ2-2, with 8 nucleotides matching TRBD2. Written as DNA, the CDR3 is TGTGCCAGCAGACCTTTTACTAGCGGCGGGGAGCTGTTTTTT. Its protein product is CASRPFTSGGELFF.